The 20 T cell receptor beta chains given below trace back to one sample, sequenced in a study of graft-versus-host responses after intestinal transplantation. This table comes from immunoSEQ multiplex PCR, and its TCRdb copy is limited to in-frame clones, with some not included. Here the sample spans some 46,000 clones, around 93% being singletons. The sequencing used PBMCs, collected around 820 days after a first intestinal transplant, on the day of a second. The receptors shown here come from a human patient who received an intestinal transplant, so some T cells may come from the graft donor.

CDR3 amino acids: CAIRIRNEQFF. In nucleotides, the CDR3 is TGTGCTATTCGGATTCGGAATGAGCAGTTCTTC. The gene calls are TRBV7-9 and TRBJ2-1; D unclear. Germline CDR1 reads SEHNR; CDR2 reads FQNEAQ (reference sequence). The CDR3 loop spans 11 amino acids.

The V call is TRBV9, the J call TRBJ2-5; 8 positions agree with TRBD2. This CDR3 comprises 15 residues. Germline values: CDR1 SGDLS, CDR2 YYNGEE. With 0 bases clipped from V and 5 bases from J, the junction kept 6 bases outside the gene matches. The CDR3 DNA follows: TGTGCCAGCAGCGTAGCGGGAGGGCTGACGGAGACCCAGTACTTC. This translates into CASSVAGGLTETQYF.

The genes are TRBV25-1 and TRBJ2-1; tentatively, D is TRBD1 (6 bases). Per germline, CDR1 MGHDK and CDR2 SYGVNS. Deletions cut 3 bases from V and 0 bases from J, with 12 bases between. The CDR3 is made up of 16 amino acids. The CDR3 loop is CASSDLGQFSYNEQFF. CDR3 coding DNA: TGTGCCAGCAGTGACTTAGGACAGTTCTCCTACAATGAGCAGTTCTTC.

The chain combines TRBV30 with TRBJ1-1; D ambiguous. This CDR3 contains 12 residues. V lost 0 bases to trimming and J lost 7 bases, with 9 bases between them. CDR1 GTSNPN and CDR2 SVGIG come from the germline V gene (reference sequence). CDR3 amino acids: CAWSVGRYEAFF. The CDR3 nucleotides read TGTGCCTGGAGTGTTGGACGGTATGAAGCTTTCTTT.

The J gene is TRBJ2-3, the V gene TRBV7-2, with unresolved D. The ends were cut back, 1 base at V and 4 bases at J, with 6 bases in the middle. The V gene's germline CDR1 is SGHTA and CDR2 FQGNSA. This CDR3 region has 13 residues. DNA of the CDR3: TGTGCCAGCAGCTTAGACTACCCAGATACGCAGTATTTT. It yields the protein CASSLDYPDTQYF.

The gene calls are TRBV13 and TRBJ2-2; TRBD1 is a possible D gene (5 bases). The germline V and J ends were trimmed by 3 bases and 6 bases, with 14 bases remaining between them. Germline CDR1 PRHDT, CDR2 FYEKMQ (reference sequence). CDR3 length: 15 amino acids. CDR3 DNA sequence: TGTGCCAGCAGCTTCCGGCAGGGCCCAGCCGGGGAGCTGTTTTTT. Translated, it gives CASSFRQGPAGELFF.

In regard to this clone: Other DNA sequences in the sample encode the same CDR3. CDR3 amino acids: CASSSGLAVNEQFF. In DNA, the CDR3 is TGTGCCAGCAGTTCCGGACTAGCGGTGAATGAGCAGTTCTTC. V usage is TRBV27 and J usage is TRBJ2-1, with 10 bases that match TRBD2. Germline trimming cut 4 bases from V and 7 bases from J; bases unmatched to any gene: 4. The germline V gene has CDR1 MNHEY and CDR2 SMNVEV (reference sequence). The CDR3 sequence is 14 residues long.

The chain uses TRBV2 and TRBJ1-1; no reliable D call. Germline assignment: CDR1 SNHLY and CDR2 FYNNEI. CDR3 length: 13 amino acids. V dropped 6 bases and J dropped 2 bases, with 10 bases sitting between them. CDR3 in amino acids: CASSPVVNTEAFF. For the CDR3, the DNA is TGTGCCAGCAGCCCCGTCGTAAACACTGAAGCTTTCTTT. The full variable domain, completed using reference TRBV2 and TRBJ1-1, is EPEVTQTPSHQVTQMGQEVILRCVPISNHLYFYWYRQILGQKVEFLVSFYNNEISEKSEIFDDQFSVERPDGSNFTLKIRSTKLEDSAMYFCASSPVVNTEAFFGQGTRLTVV.

The chain uses TRBV5-1 and TRBJ1-2; 7 bases match TRBD1. The CDR3 sequence is 15 residues long. Germline V gives CDR1 SGHRS, CDR2 YFSETQ. With 3 bases clipped from V and 1 base from J, the junction kept 6 bases outside the gene matches. The CDR3 coding sequence is TGCGCCAGCAGCTATGTGACAGGGATTAACTATGGCTACACCTTC. This translates into CASSYVTGINYGYTF.

This clone was seen only a few times. The J gene is TRBJ1-4, the V gene TRBV27; D gene unclear. In germline, CDR1 is MNHEY, CDR2 SMNVEV (reference sequence). This CDR3 has 13 residues. The V gene lost 3 bases and the J gene lost 8 bases, with 10 bases spanning the gap. The CDR3 coding sequence is TGTGCCAGCAGTTTCCTCTTTGGGGAAAAACTGTTTTTT. It specifies CASSFLFGEKLFF.

The chain couples TRBV6-5 to TRBJ2-7, with TRBD2 matching over 11 bases. The CDR3 has 15 amino acids. The germline CDR1 and CDR2 sequences are MNHEY and SVGAGI. V was clipped by 4 bases and J by 6 bases; unmatched bases: 8. CDR3 region: CASSSNSGRAGEQYF. CDR3 sequence (DNA): TGTGCCAGCAGTTCTAATAGCGGGAGGGCCGGCGAGCAGTACTTC.

This clone was seen once. The rearrangement joins TRBV21-1 to TRBJ1-1. TRBV21-1 is assigned pseudogene status. The CDR3 runs 14 residues. The CDR3 DNA is TGTGCCAGCAGCAAAGAAGGGATGAACACTGAAGCTTTCTTT. Translating gives CASSKEGMNTEAFF.

This chain connects TRBV7-8 to TRBJ1-5, with D tentatively TRBD1 (5 bases). CDR1 and CDR2 (germline): SGHVS, FQNEAQ. Trimming left V 5 bases short and J 0 bases short, with 8 bases between. The CDR3 spans 14 residues. CDR3 nucleotides: TGTGCCAGCAGCCCACAGGTTAGCAATCAGCCCCAGCATTTT. Its translation: CASSPQVSNQPQHF.

Worth noting for this clone: Relative to the germline gene, one junction end is altered; a read error may explain this. The chain is built from TRBV4-2 and TRBJ2-2, with TRBD2 as a possible D gene (7 bases). This CDR3 contains 17 residues. Germline lookup yields CDR1 LGHNA and CDR2 YNFKEQ. CDR3 sequence reads: CARSQDREGGMTGELFF. The CDR3, as DNA: TGTGCCCGCAGCCAAGATAGAGAGGGGGGGATGACCGGGGAGCTGTTTTTT.

The chain uses TRBV19 and TRBJ2-3, with D possibly TRBD2 on 6 matching bases. Trimming removed 5 bases from V and 3 bases from J, with 9 bases in between. Per the germline V gene, CDR1 is LNHDA and CDR2 is SQIVND (reference sequence). This CDR3 has 13 amino acids. CDR3 bases: TGTGCCAGTAGTCCGACTAGAACAGATACGCAGTATTTT. Residues: CASSPTRTDTQYF.

The chain has TRBV15 and TRBJ2-7; D is possibly TRBD2 (6 bases). V lost 3 bases to trimming and J lost 6 bases, with 18 bases between them. The CDR3 totals 15 residues. The germline V gene has CDR1 LNHNV and CDR2 YYDKDF (reference sequence). The CDR3 is CATSSRLEIRSEQYF. The DNA of the CDR3 is TGTGCCACCAGCAGCCGACTAGAGATCCGGAGCGAGCAGTACTTC.

This sequence joins TRBV6-6 and TRBJ2-7, with 10 bases fitting TRBD1. CDR3 length equals 13 residues. Germline values: CDR1 MNHNY, CDR2 SVGAGI (reference sequence). V lost 6 bases to trimming and J lost 3 bases; unmatched junction nucleotides: 2. The CDR3 region has the DNA TGTGCCAGCAGACGGGACAGGGGCTACGAGCAGTACTTC. It encodes CASRRDRGYEQYF.

CDR3 region: CASSLESWTLSSYEQYF. DNA for the CDR3: TGTGCCAGCAGCTTAGAAAGTTGGACTCTGAGCTCCTACGAGCAGTACTTC. The V call is TRBV11-2, the J call TRBJ2-7; TRBD2 is a possible D gene (5 bases). Looked up from germline, CDR1 is SGHAT and CDR2 is FQNNGV. The CDR3 loop spans 17 amino acids. Trimming removed 0 bases from V and 0 bases from J, with 15 bases in between. The entire variable domain, with the rest obtained from reference TRBV11-2 and TRBJ2-7, is as follows: EAGVAQSPRYKIIEKRQSVAFWCNPISGHATLYWYQQILGQGPKLLIQFQNNGVVDDSQLPKDRFSAERLKGVDSTLKIQPAKLEDSAVYLCASSLESWTLSSYEQYFGPGTRLTVT.

The chain joins TRBV5-4 to TRBJ1-1; no definite D call. Germline loops: CDR1 SGHNT, CDR2 YYREEE (reference sequence). The CDR3 length is 11 residues. Trimming cost V 1 base and J 2 bases, with 0 bases left between them. This chain's CDR3 is CASSLNTEAFF. The CDR3 nucleotides read TGTGCCAGCAGCTTGAACACTGAAGCTTTCTTT.

The chain uses TRBV2 and TRBJ1-1; possibly TRBD1 for D (5 bases). The CDR3 consists of 14 residues. V shed 8 bases and J shed 1 base, with 14 bases lying between them. Germline lookup yields CDR1 SNHLY and CDR2 FYNNEI. This CDR3 is CASSMMRGNTEAFF. Here the CDR3 DNA reads TGTGCCAGCTCTATGATGAGGGGGAACACTGAAGCTTTCTTT.